This T cell receptor beta chain was obtained from a study of T cells in Graves' hyperthyroidism and ophthalmopathy. No progression to ophthalmopathy during 18 months of follow-up defined stable disease. It was uncontrolled infection, other autoimmune disease, pregnancy or lactation that excluded patients. Diagnostic decisions used clinical symptoms, serum thyroxine and TRAb, thyroid ultrasound and orbital computed tomography. At least ten counts were recorded for this clonotype. The CDR3 loop spans 14 amino acids. The V and J ends lost 0 bases and 2 bases respectively, with 5 bases between them. Germline assignment: CDR1 LGHDT and CDR2 YNNKEL (reference sequence). TCR beta CDR3 regions were amplified from RNA transcripts. HTBI primers were employed in a first-round RT-PCR of the TCR CDR3. TCRdb itself ran the multiplex PCR reads through MiXCR, one entry per CDR3 protein. The data show hundreds of thousands of distinct CDR3 sequences, 13% seen once.

The J gene is TRBJ2-1, the V gene TRBV3-1; D remains unclear. The material sequenced was blood. The sequence was obtained from a woman between 18 and 29 years old with Graves' hyperthyroidism. CDR3 DNA sequence: TGTGCCAGCAGCCAAGAGTCCCCCTACAATGAGCAGTTCTTC. The encoded protein is CASSQESPYNEQFF.